The present T cell receptor (beta chain) was sequenced within a study of T cells in Graves' hyperthyroidism and ophthalmopathy. Whole-study results and caveats: Ophthalmopathy was separated from stable hyperthyroidism by a 13 V-J model. Most expanded thyroid clonotypes above 0.001 recurred in blood.

Amplification of TCR beta CDR3 regions used RNA as the template. An initial round of RT-PCR targeting the TCR CDR3 relied on the HTBI primer set. TCRdb independently ran MiXCR on the multiplex PCR reads; one entry per CDR3 protein. The table lists 560,000 or so distinct CDR3 sequences, approximately 20% of them singletons, with approximately 50% in the top ten. As regards this clonotype: Its antigen is not known.

The sample taken for sequencing was blood. The source of this sequence is a man aged 40-49 years with Graves' ophthalmopathy.

The CDR3 sequence is CASRTDRGDGYTF. The CDR3 nucleotides read TGCGCCAGCAGAACGGACAGGGGTGATGGCTACACCTTC. The chain links TRBV10-2 to TRBJ1-2; TRBD1 matches at 9 bases. The CDR3 has 13 amino acids. Germline V gene sequence: CDR1 WSHSY, CDR2 SAAADI. Trimming cost V 6 bases and J 6 bases; bases outside gene matches: 5.